The rows below give T cell receptor beta chains drawn from one sample of a study of patients and donors after allogeneic stem cell transplantation. TCRdb recomputed calls from the RT-PCR reads with MiXCR, one row per CDR3 protein. The table has about 160,000 distinct CDR3 sequences, about two fifths seen once. The specimen was blood, either unsorted or a sorted T cell fraction (not recorded which). Receptors originate from a human donor who was either an allogeneic HSCT recipient or a stem cell or donor lymphocyte infusion donor (not recorded which). It is not recorded whose cells these are; they may come from a transplant donor. Both conserved end residues are part of each CDR3. Fields, in order: CDR3 protein, CDR3 DNA, J gene, clone size, D gene, V gene. The D gene is left open where the match is weak. Size is stated for part of the rows, as once, few or many counts, or as a class when the clone is expanded.

CASSYGNIQYF,TGTGCCAGCAGCTATGGGAACATTCAGTACTTC,TRBJ2-4,few,-,TRBV7-9
CAISESGTGYNEQFF,TGTGCCATCAGTGAGTCGGGGACAGGGTACAATGAGCAGTTCTTC,TRBJ2-1,-,TRBD1,TRBV10-3
CASSPRSNSPPNTEAFF,TGTGCCAGCAGCCCGCGGTCTAACAGCCCCCCGAACACTGAAGCTTTCTTT,TRBJ1-1,few,-,TRBV4-2
CASSYPYHRGRVGNTIYF,TGTGCCAGCAGTTACCCCTACCACAGGGGGCGCGTGGGAAACACCATATATTTT,TRBJ1-3,-,TRBD1,TRBV6-6
CASRRRAGDTQYF,TGTGCCAGTAGACGGCGGGCGGGGGATACGCAGTATTTT,TRBJ2-3,-,-,TRBV27
CASSQDPPNTGELFF,TGCGCCAGCAGCCAAGATCCACCTAACACCGGGGAGCTGTTTTTT,TRBJ2-2,once,-,TRBV4-3
CASRTQGAESPLHF,TGTGCCAGCAGAACTCAGGGGGCTGAGTCACCCCTCCACTTT,TRBJ1-6,-,TRBD1,TRBV12-3/TRBV12-4
CASSSEGQGLFEAFF,TGTGCCAGCAGCTCGGAGGGACAGGGTCTTTTTGAAGCTTTCTTT,TRBJ1-1,few,TRBD1,TRBV9
CASSYELGPASQPQHF,TGTGCCAGCAGTTACGAGCTGGGACCAGCGAGTCAGCCCCAGCATTTT,TRBJ1-5,many,-,TRBV6-2/TRBV6-3
CASSLGVMGTEAFF,TGCGCCAGCAGCTTAGGAGTAATGGGCACTGAAGCTTTCTTT,TRBJ1-1,few,-,TRBV5-1
CSVDGGGAADTQYF,TGCAGCGTTGACGGCGGGGGGGCCGCAGATACGCAGTATTTT,TRBJ2-3,-,TRBD2,TRBV29-1
CASSLYPTGDEKLFF,TGTGCCAGCAGTTTATACCCGACAGGGGATGAAAAACTGTTTTTT,TRBJ1-4,-,TRBD1,TRBV27
CASSLRGQNSNQPQHF,TGTGCCAGCAGTTTACGGGGACAAAATAGCAATCAGCCCCAGCATTTT,TRBJ1-5,few,-,TRBV12-3/TRBV12-4
CASSIRYNEQFF,TGTGCCAGCAGCATTCGCTACAATGAGCAGTTCTTC,TRBJ2-1,once,-,TRBV7-2
CASSEAQKGSQPQHF,TGTGCCAGCAGTGAAGCGCAAAAGGGATCTCAGCCCCAGCATTTT,TRBJ1-5,-,-,TRBV2
CASSYILNTEAFF,TGTGCCAGCAGTTACATCCTGAACACTGAAGCTTTCTTT,TRBJ1-1,few,-,TRBV6-5
CATSRDRQGAGDTQYF,TGTGCCACCAGCAGAGATAGGCAGGGGGCAGGAGATACGCAGTATTTT,TRBJ2-3,-,TRBD1,TRBV15
CASSYSLRQGSNTEAFF,TGTGCCAGCAGTTACTCTCTGAGACAGGGAAGCAACACTGAAGCTTTCTTT,TRBJ1-1,-,TRBD1,TRBV6-2/TRBV6-3
CASRADREVNTGELFF,TGTGCCAGCAGAGCCGACAGGGAGGTGAACACCGGGGAGCTGTTTTTT,TRBJ2-2,-,-,TRBV6-1
CASSLAPGQGSDTQYF,TGCGCCAGCAGCTTGGCCCCGGGACAGGGATCAGATACGCAGTATTTT,TRBJ2-3,-,TRBD1,TRBV5-1
CASSPLDRAGYTF,TGCGCCAGCAGCCCTCTGGACAGGGCTGGCTACACCTTC,TRBJ1-2,-,TRBD1,TRBV5-1
CSVGQERDTIYF,TGCAGCGTCGGACAGGAACGGGACACCATATATTTT,TRBJ1-3,-,TRBD1,TRBV29-1
CASSGLRSEGTQHF,TGTGCCAGCAGTGGACTGAGGTCCGAAGGGACCCAGCATTTT,TRBJ1-5,few,-,TRBV6-1
CASSVGSQPQGEKLFF,TGTGCCAGCAGCGTAGGGTCACAACCCCAGGGGGAAAAACTGTTTTTT,TRBJ1-4,few,-,TRBV9
CASSTRHQAKNTEAFF,TGTGCCAGCAGCACTCGACATCAAGCTAAGAACACTGAAGCTTTCTTT,TRBJ1-1,-,-,TRBV13
CASSPGQFYEQYF,TGTGCCAGCTCACCGGGGCAGTTCTACGAGCAGTACTTC,TRBJ2-7,-,-,TRBV18
CASSQGPGASRDTQYF,TGCGCCAGCAGCCAAGGCCCAGGGGCGAGTAGGGATACGCAGTATTTT,TRBJ2-3,medium-sized,-,TRBV4-3
CASSLTGAPPNQPQHF,TGTGCCAGCAGTCTGACAGGGGCCCCCCCCAATCAGCCCCAGCATTTT,TRBJ1-5,few,TRBD1,TRBV6-5
CATSADGAGGGYTF,TGTGCCACCAGCGCCGATGGGGCGGGCGGTGGCTACACCTTC,TRBJ1-2,-,-,TRBV15
CASSSGQAYEAFF,TGTGCCAGCAGCTCCGGACAGGCGTATGAAGCTTTCTTT,TRBJ1-1,few,TRBD1,TRBV11-2
CASSSSPAGDTGELFF,TGCGCCAGCAGCTCCTCGCCTGCGGGGGACACCGGGGAGCTGTTTTTT,TRBJ2-2,-,TRBD2,TRBV5-1
CASSLGTWTTFF,TGTGCCAGCAGCCTAGGGACCTGGACGACTTTCTTT,TRBJ1-1,many,-,TRBV3-1
CSAIRPVNYGYTF,TGCAGTGCCATCCGTCCAGTTAACTATGGCTACACCTTC,TRBJ1-2,-,-,TRBV20-1
CASSLAGATNTGELFF,TGCGCCAGCAGCTTGGCGGGGGCCACTAACACCGGGGAGCTGTTTTTT,TRBJ2-2,few,-,TRBV5-1
CASSFPAGTFSGANVLTF,TGCGCCAGCAGCTTCCCGGCAGGAACCTTCTCTGGGGCCAACGTCCTGACTTTC,TRBJ2-6,-,-,TRBV5-1
CASSNRGSMNTEAFF,TGCGCCAGCAGCAACAGGGGCTCGATGAACACTGAAGCTTTCTTT,TRBJ1-1,few,TRBD1,TRBV5-1
CSADKDTQYF,TGCAGTGCCGACAAAGATACGCAGTATTTT,TRBJ2-3,-,-,TRBV20-1
CSASSAIRHGYTF,TGCAGTGCTAGTTCGGCCATTCGCCATGGCTACACCTTC,TRBJ1-2,-,-,TRBV20-1